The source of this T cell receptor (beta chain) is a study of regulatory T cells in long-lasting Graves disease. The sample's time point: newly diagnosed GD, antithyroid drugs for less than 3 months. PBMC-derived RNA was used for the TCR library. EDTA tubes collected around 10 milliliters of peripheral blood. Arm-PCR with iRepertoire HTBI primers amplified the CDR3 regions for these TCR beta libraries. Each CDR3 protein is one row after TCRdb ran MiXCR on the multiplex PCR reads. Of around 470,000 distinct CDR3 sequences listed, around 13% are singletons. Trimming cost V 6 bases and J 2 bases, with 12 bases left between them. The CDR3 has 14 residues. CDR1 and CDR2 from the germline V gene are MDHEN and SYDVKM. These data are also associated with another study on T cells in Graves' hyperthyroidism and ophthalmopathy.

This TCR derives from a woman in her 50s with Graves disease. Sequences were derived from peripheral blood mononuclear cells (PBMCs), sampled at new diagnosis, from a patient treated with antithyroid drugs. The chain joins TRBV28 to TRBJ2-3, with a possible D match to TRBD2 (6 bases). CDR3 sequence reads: CASRAGLLTDTQYF. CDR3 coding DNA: TGTGCCAGCAGGGCGGGACTCCTCACAGATACGCAGTATTTT.